This paragraph reports one T cell receptor beta chain. The sample belongs to a study of cytomegalovirus exposure and HLA in healthy donors. PCR was performed using 60 Vbeta and 13 Jbeta primers. Clones were sequenced by immunoSEQ multiplex PCR, and TCRdb holds only the in-frame ones, with some missing. The table lists about 120,000 clones, over 75% of them singletons. The ends lost 0 bases at V and 4 bases at J; junction bases unmatched: 4. The length of the CDR3 is 15 residues. Germline assignment: CDR1 SGHRS and CDR2 YFSETQ. This chain joins TRBV5-1 and TRBJ1-3, with 7 bases lining up with TRBD1. The clonotype was recovered from a man between 40 and 49 years old in good health and CMV-seropositive. Material: PBMCs. The CDR3 region is CASSLVGGGGNTIYF. The CDR3 nucleotides are TGCGCCAGCAGCTTGGTAGGAGGGGGCGGAAACACCATATATTTT.